The 30 T cell receptor beta chains listed next were all sequenced from one sample in a study of CD4 T cells in relation to SARS-CoV-2 and coronaviruses. Profiled with immunoSEQ multiplex PCR; TCRdb holds only in-frame clones, not every one. Of some 22,000 clones in the sample, 75% to 85% were seen once. CD4+ T cells from unexposed donors were obtained before the COVID-19 pandemic (2011-2018). Isolation of CD4+ T cells took place after less than twelve days in culture. What these receptors recognize is not known. The sequenced sample consisted of CD4+ T cells from PBMCs, cultured in vitro. Receptors originate from a human donor in good health.

The chain uses TRBV28 and TRBJ1-2; D is unresolved. The germline V gene encodes CDR1 MDHEN and CDR2 SYDVKM. Trimming cost V 6 bases and J 7 bases, with 12 bases left between them. The CDR3 length is 12 residues. The DNA for the CDR3 is TGTGCCAGCAGCCAGCTCGGAGGTGGCTACACCTTC. Its translation: CASSQLGGGYTF.

The chain uses TRBV7-2 and TRBJ2-2; 7 bases are a match to TRBD1. Germline lookup yields CDR1 SGHTA and CDR2 FQGNSA. CDR3 length equals 14 residues. Unmatched junction bases numbered 3, after V lost 5 bases and J lost 3 bases. The CDR3 is CASSHRGYTGELFF. CDR3 DNA sequence: TGTGCCAGCAGCCACAGGGGTTACACCGGGGAGCTGTTTTTT. Variable domain in full (rest from reference TRBV7-2 and TRBJ2-2): GAGVSQSPSNKVTEKGKDVELRCDPISGHTALYWYRQSLGQGLEFLIYFQGNSAPDKSGLPSDRFSAERTGGSVSTLTIQRTQQEDSAVYLCASSHRGYTGELFFGEGSRLTVL.

This chain connects TRBV11-2 to TRBJ2-3, with TRBD2 matching 7 bases. Germline assignment: CDR1 SGHAT and CDR2 FQNNGV. This CDR3 has 15 residues. V shed 3 bases, J shed 4 bases, and the junction held 7 bases outside the gene matches. The CDR3 is CASSFDAGRPDTQYF. The DNA for the CDR3 is TGTGCCAGCAGCTTCGATGCCGGGAGGCCAGATACGCAGTATTTT.

The chain links TRBV5-5 to TRBJ2-1; no clear D gene. Trimming shortened V by 4 bases and J by 5 bases, and 19 bases separated the two germline ends. CDR3 length: 16 amino acids. Germline CDR1 reads SGHKS; CDR2 reads YYEKEE (reference sequence). The CDR3 loop reads CASSVYGPRTDNEQFF. CDR3 DNA: TGTGCCAGCAGCGTATACGGGCCCCGAACGGACAATGAGCAGTTCTTC.

V gene TRBV5-1 combines with J gene TRBJ2-7; the match to TRBD1 covers 7 bases. This CDR3 is built from 13 residues. Germline V gives CDR1 SGHRS, CDR2 YFSETQ. J gave up 4 bases and V 3 bases, and 4 bases lay outside the gene matches. CDR3 protein: CASSSDRVYEQYF. The CDR3 coding sequence is TGCGCCAGCAGCTCCGACAGGGTTTACGAGCAGTACTTC. The complete variable domain, with remaining parts taken from reference TRBV5-1 and TRBJ2-7, reads KAGVTQTPRYLIKTRGQQVTLSCSPISGHRSVSWYQQTPGQGLQFLFEYFSETQRNKGNFPGRFSGRQFSNSRSEMNVSTLELGDSALYLCASSSDRVYEQYFGPGTRLTVT.

The chain joins TRBV19 to TRBJ2-3; 7 bases are a match to TRBD1. The CDR3 is 16 residues long. The V and J ends lost 6 bases and 0 bases, in that order; junction bases with no gene match: 9. CDR1 and CDR2 from the germline V gene are LNHDA and SQIVND (reference sequence). DNA of the CDR3: TGTGCCAGTAGGAACAGGGGCGGGTTTAGCACAGATACGCAGTATTTT. Translated: CASRNRGGFSTDTQYF.

The rearrangement links TRBV14 to TRBJ2-5, with 8 bases lining up with TRBD2. After removal of 1 base from V and 5 bases from J, the junction contained 12 bases not matched to a gene. CDR3 length: 17 amino acids. Germline V lookup: CDR1 SGHDN, CDR2 FVKESK. The DNA for the CDR3 is TGTGCCAGCAGCCAAGTTTTGGGACTAGATCTAGGGGAGACCCAGTACTTC. Its protein product is CASSQVLGLDLGETQYF.

The chain employs TRBV30 and TRBJ1-4; tentative D call: TRBD1 (6 bases). CDR3 length: 13 amino acids. Germline CDR1 and CDR2: GTSNPN and SVGIG (reference sequence). Trimming removed 1 base from V and 8 bases from J, with 11 bases in between. In DNA form, the CDR3 reads TGTGCCTGGAGTGGGGGGCAGGGGGAAAAACTGTTTTTT. Translation: CAWSGGQGEKLFF. The whole variable domain, filled in from reference TRBV30 and TRBJ1-4, reads SQTIHQWPATLVQPVGSPLSLECTVEGTSNPNLYWYRQAAGRGLQLLFYSVGIGQISSEVPQNLSASRPQDRQFILSSKKLLLSDSGFYLCAWSGGQGEKLFFGSGTQLSVL.

The CDR3 DNA is TGTGCTAGTGGTTTGATAATAGGACAGGGGGCGAATGAGCAGTTCTTC. It codes for CASGLIIGQGANEQFF. The rearrangement uses TRBV12-5 and TRBJ2-1, with 11 bases matching TRBD1. Germline trimming cut 2 bases from V and 7 bases from J; bases unmatched to any gene: 7. The CDR3 has 16 amino acids. Germline V gene lookup returns CDR1 LGHNT and CDR2 FRNRAP.

The rearrangement links TRBV28 to TRBJ2-7; 9 bases agree with TRBD1. V shed 7 bases and J 1 base; nucleotides not matched to a gene: 11. Germline V CDR1 and CDR2: MDHEN, SYDVKM. The CDR3 runs 16 residues. Here the CDR3 reads CASITTGGFGSYEQYF. CDR3 in DNA: TGTGCCAGCATTACTACAGGGGGCTTCGGATCCTACGAGCAGTACTTC.

The genes are TRBV4-2 and TRBJ1-6; D gene uncertain. This CDR3 is 13 amino acids long. The germline V gene encodes CDR1 LGHNA and CDR2 YNFKEQ. V dropped 1 base and J dropped 10 bases, with 8 bases sitting between them. Here the CDR3 DNA reads TGTGCCAGCAGCCAAGCAGGCACATCACCCCTCCACTTT. The encoded protein is CASSQAGTSPLHF.

The chain employs TRBV6-5 and TRBJ1-2; 8 bases agree with TRBD1. With 9 bases clipped from V and 4 bases from J, the junction kept 7 bases outside the gene matches. The CDR3 is 13 residues long. CDR1 MNHEY and CDR2 SVGAGI come from the germline V gene. Here the CDR3 reads CASRTGTPYGYTF. The CDR3 region has the DNA TGTGCCAGTCGGACAGGGACCCCCTATGGCTACACCTTC.

The J gene is TRBJ2-5, the V gene TRBV6-6; tentatively, D is TRBD2 (6 bases). V shed 5 bases and J shed 2 bases, with 18 bases lying between them. This CDR3 comprises 16 residues. Per germline, CDR1 MNHNY and CDR2 SVGAGI (reference sequence). The CDR3 DNA reads TGTGCCAGCAGTCCTCTGGGACTTAGACCTCAAGAGACCCAGTACTTC. It translates to CASSPLGLRPQETQYF.

V is TRBV27 and J is TRBJ2-1, with 8 bases identical to TRBD1. The CDR3 contains 15 residues. Trimming at V came to 6 bases and at J to 9 bases, leaving 13 bases not matched to a gene. The germline gives CDR1 MNHEY, CDR2 SMNVEV (reference sequence). CDR3 sequence: CASRFSRQGLGEQFF. The DNA of the CDR3 is TGTGCCAGCAGATTCTCTCGACAGGGGTTAGGTGAGCAGTTCTTC.

J is TRBJ2-3 and V is TRBV29-1; 7 bases map to TRBD2. CDR3 length: 12 residues. J lost 4 bases, V lost 7 bases, and 5 bases had no gene match. Germline V CDR1 and CDR2: SQVTM, ANQGSEA. CDR3 coding DNA: TGCAGCGCGCGGGGAGGGCCAGATACGCAGTATTTT. This sequence encodes CSARGGPDTQYF.

V gene TRBV19 combines with J gene TRBJ2-1; TRBD2 agrees at 10 bases. CDR3 length equals 15 residues. V was pared by 2 bases and J by 7 bases, with 5 bases of the junction left unmatched. Looked up from germline, CDR1 is LNHDA and CDR2 is SQIVND (reference sequence). In DNA form, the CDR3 reads TGTGCCAGTAGTATACTAGCGGGAGTAAAGAATGAGCAGTTCTTC. This sequence encodes CASSILAGVKNEQFF.

The J gene is TRBJ2-1, the V gene TRBV19; D is unclear. The CDR3 is 16 amino acids. The V end lost 2 bases, the J end lost 2 bases, and 13 bases lay between the germline ends. CDR1 and CDR2 from the germline V gene are LNHDA and SQIVND (reference sequence). This CDR3 is CASSIPRLSTYNEQFF. The CDR3 DNA sequence: TGTGCCAGTAGTATACCCCGACTGAGTACCTACAATGAGCAGTTCTTC. The full variable domain, its missing parts supplied by reference TRBV19 and TRBJ2-1, is DGGITQSPKYLFRKEGQNVTLSCEQNLNHDAMYWYRQDPGQGLRLIYYSQIVNDFQKGDIAEGYSVSREKKESFPLTVTSAQKNPTAFYLCASSIPRLSTYNEQFFGPGTRLTVL.

This clone is large (0.1 to 1%) in the sample. The genes are TRBV30 and TRBJ1-2; D is unresolved. Between the trimmed V and J ends, which lost 2 bases and 4 bases, there was a span of 17 bases. CDR1 GTSNPN and CDR2 SVGIG come from the germline V gene (reference sequence). The CDR3 extends over 15 amino acids. The DNA for the CDR3 is TGTGCCTGGAGTACCCGTCTCCCTTATGTCTATGGCTACACCTTC. Protein product: CAWSTRLPYVYGYTF.

A few counts support this clone. The V and J genes are TRBV2 and TRBJ1-6, with 8 bases lining up with TRBD1. With V trimmed by 0 bases and J by 5 bases, 6 bases remained unmatched. CDR1 is SNHLY, CDR2 FYNNEI, per germline. This CDR3 comprises 17 residues. The CDR3 here is CASSEALPDRDNSPLHF. In DNA form, the CDR3 reads TGTGCCAGCAGTGAAGCGCTTCCGGACAGGGATAATTCACCCCTCCACTTT.

This clone appeared once. The chain is built from TRBV18 and TRBJ2-7; TRBD2 agrees at 9 bases. Looked up from germline, CDR1 is KGHSH and CDR2 is LQKENI. Unmatched junction bases numbered 11, after V lost 3 bases and J lost 5 bases. The CDR3 length is 16 residues. CDR3 loop: CASSPLQGTSLDEQYF. DNA of the CDR3: TGTGCCAGCTCACCCCTCCAGGGGACTAGCCTGGACGAGCAGTACTTC.

A word on this clone: Other DNA sequences from this sample encode an identical CDR3 as well. This chain joins TRBV14 and TRBJ2-7; no clear D gene. Germline V gene sequence: CDR1 SGHDN, CDR2 FVKESK. The V gene lost 1 base and the J gene lost 3 bases, with 1 base spanning the gap. CDR3 size: 11 residues. CDR3 bases: TGTGCCAGCAGCCAAGGCTACGAGCAGTACTTC. This sequence encodes CASSQGYEQYF. Full variable domain (remainder filled in from reference TRBV14 and TRBJ2-7): EAGVTQFPSHSVIEKGQTVTLRCDPISGHDNLYWYRRVMGKEIKFLLHFVKESKQDESGMPNNRFLAERTGGTYSTLKVQPAELEDSGVYFCASSQGYEQYFGPGTRLTVT.

Written as DNA, the CDR3 is TGTGCCAGCAGGATCAGGGGTAACACTGAAGCTTTCTTT. Protein sequence: CASRIRGNTEAFF. V usage is TRBV12-3 or TRBV12-4 and J usage is TRBJ1-1; tentative D call: TRBD1 (6 bases). V lost 6 bases and J 2 bases, leaving 10 bases between the germline ends. This CDR3 region has 13 residues.

This clone was seen a single time. CDR3 nucleotides: TGTGCCAGCTCCTTCAGGGGTCTGTACGATTCACCCCTCCACTTT. The encoded protein is CASSFRGLYDSPLHF. The V call is TRBV18, the J call TRBJ1-6; D might be TRBD1 (6 bases). V lost 6 bases to trimming and J lost 8 bases, with 17 bases between them. The CDR3 is 15 amino acids. Germline CDR1 is KGHSH and CDR2 is LQKENI.

The chain is built from TRBV2 and TRBJ1-5, with 9 nucleotides matching TRBD1. V lost 6 bases to trimming and J lost 2 bases; unmatched junction nucleotides: 8. Germline loops: CDR1 SNHLY, CDR2 FYNNEI. CDR3 length equals 16 residues. CDR3 coding DNA: TGTGCCAGCAGAGATCACAGGGGGCCCGGCAATCAGCCCCAGCATTTT. Translated: CASRDHRGPGNQPQHF.

This chain links TRBV10-3 with TRBJ1-2; TRBD1 aligns across 8 bases. Germline lookup yields CDR1 ENHRY and CDR2 SYGVKD. This CDR3 contains 14 residues. V dropped 6 bases and J dropped 6; count of bases not matched to a gene: 9. The CDR3 nucleotides are TGTGCCATCAGCCGGGACAGGACTACCCATGGCTACACCTTC. This translates into CAISRDRTTHGYTF.

This clone was detected once. V gene TRBV18 combines with J gene TRBJ2-1; 10 bases agree with TRBD2. The trim removed 3 bases at V and 7 bases at J, leaving 12 bases unmatched. The CDR3 covers 17 residues. Per the germline V gene, CDR1 is KGHSH and CDR2 is LQKENI. The CDR3 DNA is TGTGCCAGCTCACCTTCGTTAGCGGGAGGAATTGGGAATGAGCAGTTCTTC. Its protein product is CASSPSLAGGIGNEQFF.

The chain employs TRBV24-1 and TRBJ2-5; D gene unclear. There are 13 residues in the CDR3. Deletions cut 3 bases from V and 3 bases from J, with 7 bases between. Per germline, CDR1 KGHDR and CDR2 SFDVKD. Written as DNA, the CDR3 is TGTGCCACCAGTGATAAGGTTAAAGAGACCCAGTACTTC. Its translation: CATSDKVKETQYF.

The chain links TRBV6-6 to TRBJ1-5, with D possibly being TRBD1 (6 bases). With 8 bases removed from V and 1 base from J, the gap between germline ends came to 9 bases. The length of the CDR3 is 13 residues. Germline CDR1 reads MNHNY; CDR2 reads SVGAGI (reference sequence). The CDR3: CASGQISNQPQHF. CDR3 DNA sequence: TGTGCCAGCGGACAGATCAGCAATCAGCCCCAGCATTTT.

The J gene is TRBJ1-5, the V gene TRBV5-5, with TRBD1 matching over 9 bases. With 4 bases clipped from V and 2 bases from J, the junction kept 4 bases outside the gene matches. CDR1 is SGHKS, CDR2 YYEKEE, per germline (reference sequence). The CDR3 has 15 amino acids. CDR3 sequence: CASSGRTGGNQPQHF. For the CDR3, the DNA is TGTGCCAGCAGCGGCCGGACAGGGGGCAATCAGCCCCAGCATTTT.

The chain combines TRBV5-1 with TRBJ1-1; 9 bases are shared with TRBD1. There are 15 residues in the CDR3. CDR1 SGHRS and CDR2 YFSETQ come from the germline V gene. V shed 0 bases and J 8 bases; nucleotides not matched to a gene: 8. Written as DNA, the CDR3 is TGCGCCAGCAGCTTGGGACCACAGGGGGCCTCGGAAGCTTTCTTT. Its protein product is CASSLGPQGASEAFF.